This note documents a single T cell receptor beta chain sequence. Its antigen is as yet unknown. V gave up 1 base and J gave up 1 base; unmatched junction bases: 16. The CDR3 loop spans 20 amino acids. Germline V gene sequence: CDR1 SGHVS, CDR2 FQNEAQ. This record belongs to a study of shared clonotypes between healthy human individuals. Profiling relied on immunoSEQ multiplex PCR, and the TCRdb table lists in-frame clones only, not all of them. The repertoire holds 800,000 to 1,200,000 clones, with approximately 80% as singletons. Study outcomes and limitations: Sequencing depth was a factor that was expected to affect clonotype sharing among donors. Researchers sampled only blood; tissue repertoires likely differ.

The TCR originated in a man aged 18 to 30 in good health. Some clones in this sample may be carry-over from other donors' samples. The gene calls are TRBV7-8 and TRBJ1-3, with 7 bases lining up with TRBD1. Sequenced input: memory CD4+ T cells from PBMCs. Described subset: CD45RA-negative fraction. The CDR3 protein is CASSLVIRGGAMLSGNTIYF. CDR3 sequence (DNA): TGTGCCAGCAGCTTAGTTATTAGAGGGGGCGCGATGTTATCTGGAAACACCATATATTTT.